Listed here are 14 T cell receptor beta chains from one sample, sequenced in a study of T cells in Graves' hyperthyroidism and ophthalmopathy. RNA transcripts yielded amplified TCR beta CDR3 regions. First-round RT-PCR of the TCR CDR3 relied on the HTBI primer set. Via MiXCR, TCRdb re-called the multiplex PCR reads, giving one row per CDR3 protein. In the table there are a few hundred thousand distinct CDR3 sequences, about a sixth of which are singletons. The specimen was blood. Receptor source: a woman aged 40 to 55 with Graves' ophthalmopathy.

This clonotype was counted ten times or more. The chain links TRBV20-1 to TRBJ2-7, with unresolved D. This CDR3 is 12 amino acids long. The V gene lost 1 base and the J gene lost 5 bases, with 9 bases spanning the gap. Germline CDR1 DFQATT, CDR2 SNEGSKA (reference sequence). CDR3 residues: CSARVEAHEQYF. Here the CDR3 DNA reads TGCAGTGCTAGAGTAGAAGCCCACGAGCAGTACTTC.

This clonotype was seen only a few times. The gene calls are TRBV12-5 and TRBJ2-6, with D hard to call. V lost 2 bases and J lost 4, with 9 bases in between. Germline V gives CDR1 LGHNT, CDR2 FRNRAP. This CDR3 contains 15 residues. The CDR3 spells CASGLYGLGANVLTF. The CDR3 bases are TGTGCTAGTGGTTTGTACGGGTTGGGGGCCAACGTCCTGACTTTC.

This clonotype has more than one count but fewer than ten. J is TRBJ1-1 and V is TRBV15; D remains unclear. This CDR3 comprises 14 residues. V shed 1 base and J shed 7 bases, with 13 bases lying between them. The germline V gene encodes CDR1 LNHNV and CDR2 YYDKDF (reference sequence). The CDR3 DNA reads TGTGCCACCAGCAGAGTGGCCGGCCCCGGTGAAGCTTTCTTT. As protein: CATSRVAGPGEAFF.

There are many counts of this clonotype. The J gene is TRBJ1-1, the V gene TRBV28, with 9 bases matching TRBD1. V lost 4 bases, J lost 4 bases, and 7 bases stayed unmatched. The CDR3 loop spans 15 amino acids. Germline-derived CDR1 and CDR2 are MDHEN and SYDVKM. DNA of the CDR3: TGTGCCAGCAGTTCCTCGGGACAGGGATTCACTGAAGCTTTCTTT. This sequence encodes CASSSSGQGFTEAFF.

The sample holds a few counts of this clonotype. In DNA, the CDR3 is TGCGCCAGCAGCTTTCCGACAGGGATGGGCACAGATACGCAGTATTTT. Protein: CASSFPTGMGTDTQYF. This chain uses TRBV5-1 with TRBJ2-3, with 7 positions matching TRBD1. This CDR3 comprises 16 residues. V gave up 2 bases and J gave up 1 base; unmatched junction bases: 7. Germline V gene data show CDR1 as SGHRS and CDR2 as YFSETQ. The whole variable domain, remainder taken from reference TRBV5-1 and TRBJ2-3, is KAGVTQTPRYLIKTRGQQVTLSCSPISGHRSVSWYQQTPGQGLQFLFEYFSETQRNKGNFPGRFSGRQFSNSRSEMNVSTLELGDSALYLCASSFPTGMGTDTQYFGPGTRLTVL.

J is TRBJ1-3 and V is TRBV6-6, with D maybe TRBD1 (5 bases). The germline V gene has CDR1 MNHNY and CDR2 SVGAGI (reference sequence). V lost 0 bases, J lost 2 bases, and 8 bases lay in between. This CDR3 spans 15 amino acids. DNA for the CDR3: TGTGCCAGCAGTTACTCACCGGGGGCTGGAAACACCATATATTTT. It yields the protein CASSYSPGAGNTIYF.

V gene TRBV11-2 combines with J gene TRBJ2-2; tentative D call: TRBD1 (5 bases). CDR1 is SGHAT and CDR2 is FQNNGV in the germline V gene. This CDR3 is 13 amino acids long. Trimming pared 4 bases from V and 4 bases from J, leaving 7 bases between. The CDR3, as DNA: TGTGCCAGCAGCTCCAGGGTCACCGGGGAGCTGTTTTTT. This encodes CASSSRVTGELFF.

CDR3 bases: TGCAGTGCTAGAGAGGGCATTTTTAATGAAAAACTGTTTTTT. Translating it yields CSAREGIFNEKLFF. The chain employs TRBV20-1 and TRBJ1-4; no firm D call. Germline values: CDR1 DFQATT, CDR2 SNEGSKA (reference sequence). V was cut by 0 bases and J by 4 bases, with 9 bases left in between. The CDR3 loop spans 14 amino acids.

This clonotype has at least ten counts. This chain links TRBV18 with TRBJ2-5; TRBD1 agrees at 9 bases. CDR1 and CDR2 from the germline V gene are KGHSH and LQKENI. The trim removed 4 bases at V and 4 bases at J, leaving 4 bases unmatched. The length of the CDR3 is 14 residues. This CDR3 is CASSQIQGAETQYF. The CDR3 DNA reads as TGTGCCAGCTCACAAATACAGGGGGCAGAGACCCAGTACTTC.

This sequence joins TRBV4-1 and TRBJ2-7; D is undetermined. This CDR3 region has 15 residues. Germline lookup yields CDR1 MGHRA and CDR2 YSYEKL. V was clipped by 1 base and J by 2 bases, with 12 bases between them. The CDR3: CASSQVAEYTYEQYF. In DNA form, the CDR3 reads TGCGCCAGCAGCCAAGTGGCAGAATATACCTACGAGCAGTACTTC.

This chain links TRBV5-1 with TRBJ2-7; possibly TRBD1 or TRBD2 for D (5 bases each). V shed 1 base and J shed 3 bases, with 11 bases lying between them. Germline CDR1 and CDR2: SGHRS and YFSETQ. The CDR3 has 14 amino acids. The CDR3 loop is CASSLHGGGYEQYF. The DNA of the CDR3 is TGCGCCAGCAGCTTGCATGGGGGTGGCTACGAGCAGTACTTC.

This clonotype has just a few counts. The rearrangement uses TRBV18 and TRBJ2-5, with no clear D. Germline V gene lookup returns CDR1 KGHSH and CDR2 LQKENI. The length of the CDR3 is 15 residues. The V end was cut by 4 bases, the J end by 2 bases, with 14 bases between. The CDR3 DNA sequence: TGTGCCAGCTCACTCCCGAACGCGAATCAAGAGACCCAGTACTTC. It encodes CASSLPNANQETQYF.

V is TRBV4-2 and J is TRBJ1-4, with D unclear. This CDR3 is 15 amino acids long. V lost 0 bases and J lost 5, with 10 bases in between. From germline, CDR1 is LGHNA and CDR2 YNFKEQ. This CDR3 is CASSQESRSNEKLFF. The CDR3 DNA reads as TGTGCCAGCAGCCAAGAATCCCGGTCGAATGAAAAACTGTTTTTT.

Only a few counts were recorded for this clonotype. The rearrangement joins TRBV28 to TRBJ2-1, with TRBD2 identical over 7 bases. Germline V lookup: CDR1 MDHEN, CDR2 SYDVKM. Trimming cost V 3 bases and J 6 bases; bases outside gene matches: 8. The length of the CDR3 is 15 residues. The CDR3 DNA reads TGTGCCAGCAGTTTGGGGGGAGGGCCCGCCAATGAGCAGTTCTTC. Encoded protein: CASSLGGGPANEQFF.